This T cell receptor (beta chain) stems from a study of cytomegalovirus exposure and HLA in healthy donors. Trimming shortened V by 0 bases and J by 5 bases, and 14 bases separated the two germline ends. Per the germline V gene, CDR1 is SGHRS and CDR2 is YFSETQ. The CDR3 loop spans 15 amino acids. Researchers ran the PCR with 60 Vbeta and 13 Jbeta primers. The table came from immunoSEQ multiplex PCR; TCRdb's copy has only in-frame clones and leaves some out. The sample yields around 140,000 clones, approximately 80% seen once. Points on this clone: The antigen is undetermined.

Points from the study as a whole: Presence/absence analyses assumed roughly uniform sequencing depth across donors, which may not hold.

The source material was PBMCs. The J gene is TRBJ1-1, the V gene TRBV5-1; D is possibly TRBD1 (5 bases). This receptor was taken from a woman under 30 in good health and CMV-seropositive. CDR3 nucleotide sequence: TGCGCCAGCAGCTTGGAAGGGGTCGGGAGAACTGAAGCTTTCTTT. It encodes CASSLEGVGRTEAFF.